This T cell receptor beta chain is drawn from a study of cytomegalovirus exposure and HLA in healthy donors. Study-wide points: Beyond CMV serostatus, there was no information to go on about immune exposure. The study listed 164 cytomegalovirus-associated TCR beta chains. HLA alleles were associated with 15,000 to 20,000 TCR beta sequences in a later analysis at 0.05 false discovery rate.

About this clone itself: The antigen remains unidentified.

V was shortened by 0 bases and J by 1 base, with 12 bases between the two germline ends. CDR3 length: 16 residues. Germline CDR1 reads ENHRY; CDR2 reads SYGVKD. A multiplex PCR was run with 60 Vbeta primers and 13 Jbeta primers. Sequencing was performed with immunoSEQ multiplex PCR; in TCRdb, only in-frame clones are kept and a portion is missing. Found here are roughly 110,000 clones, 70% to 80% of them singletons; the top ten hold 5% to 6%. Healthy bone marrow donors made up the donors. This chain joins TRBV10-3 and TRBJ2-5, with a tentative D call TRBD2 (6 bases). Material: PBMCs. This sequence was found in a woman between 25 and 40 years old in good health and CMV-seropositive. In DNA, the CDR3 is TGTGCCATCAGTGAGTCTCGGCTAGCGATCCAAGAGACCCAGTACTTC. Its protein product is CAISESRLAIQETQYF.